The next 15 T cell receptor beta chains were all read from a single sample in a study of blood T cell repertoires in COVID-19. Sequencing used immunoSEQ multiplex PCR; TCRdb keeps in-frame clones, though not all of them. The table shows 200,000 to 250,000 clones, with 65% to 90% occurring only once. Sample: peripheral blood. These receptors originate from a man in his fifties with COVID-19, enrolled during active disease.

The chain couples TRBV7-2 to TRBJ2-7; TRBD2 is a possible D gene (5 bases). Germline CDR1 reads SGHTA; CDR2 reads FQGNSA. CDR3 length: 16 residues. V was clipped by 5 bases and J by 2 bases, with 19 bases between them. CDR3 bases: TGTGCCAGCAGCCCGAACCTAGCTGACACGACCTACGAGCAGTACTTC. Its protein is CASSPNLADTTYEQYF.

The rearrangement links TRBV6-5 to TRBJ2-7; 9 positions agree with TRBD1. The CDR3 runs to 15 residues. V shed 6 bases, J shed 2 bases, and the junction held 8 bases outside the gene matches. Germline V CDR1 and CDR2: MNHEY, SVGAGI. The CDR3 bases are TGTGCCAGCAGGCCGCGACAGGGGGGGGCCTACGAGCAGTACTTC. Protein sequence: CASRPRQGGAYEQYF.

The V and J genes are TRBV19 and TRBJ2-7, with 7 bases aligning to TRBD1. Per germline, CDR1 LNHDA and CDR2 SQIVND (reference sequence). This CDR3 is 14 amino acids long. The junction had 8 bases not matched to a gene; V was cut back by 6 bases and J by 3 bases. The CDR3 region is CASSKITGVYEQYF. The CDR3 DNA sequence: TGTGCCAGTAGCAAAATCACAGGGGTCTACGAGCAGTACTTC.

V gene TRBV21-1 combines with J gene TRBJ1-2; the table's TRBD1 call for D was not verified on the DNA. TRBV21-1 is a pseudogene segment. This CDR3 region has 12 residues. The CDR3 DNA sequence: TGTGCCAGCAGTGAAACAGATCCTGGCTACACCTTC. It yields the protein CASSETDPGYTF.

V and J are TRBV9 and TRBJ2-7; the D gene is possibly TRBD1 (5 bases). The V gene lost 4 bases and the J gene lost 3 bases, with 8 bases spanning the gap. Germline CDR1 SGDLS, CDR2 YYNGEE. CDR3 length: 12 amino acids. CDR3 nucleotide sequence: TGTGCCAGCAGCTCAGACAGCTACGAGCAGTACTTC. Amino acid sequence: CASSSDSYEQYF. Based on the CDR3 plus reference TRBV9 and TRBJ2-7, the full variable domain is DSGVTQTPKHLITATGQRVTLRCSPRSGDLSVYWYQQSLDQGLQFLIQYYNGEERAKGNILERFSAQQFPDLHSELNLSSLELGDSALYFCASSSDSYEQYFGPGTRLTVT.

V usage is TRBV5-1 and J usage is TRBJ2-5; 8 bases are shared with TRBD1. Per the germline V gene, CDR1 is SGHRS and CDR2 is YFSETQ. This CDR3 is 14 amino acids long. V trimming: 2 bases; J trimming: 4 bases; junction bases outside the gene matches: 4. The CDR3: CASSLQGERETQYF. The CDR3 DNA follows: TGCGCCAGCAGCTTACAGGGGGAACGAGAGACCCAGTACTTC.

This clone was counted a few times. The chain recombines TRBV19 with TRBJ1-5; D is ambiguous. Per germline, CDR1 LNHDA and CDR2 SQIVND (reference sequence). The CDR3 loop spans 14 amino acids. V dropped 6 bases and J dropped 4 bases, with 13 bases sitting between them. The CDR3 nucleotides are TGTGCCAGTAGCTCAATGGGGAGTAATCAGCCCCAGCATTTT. It codes for CASSSMGSNQPQHF.

The chain employs TRBV19 and TRBJ1-4; 11 bases agree with TRBD1. Germline loops: CDR1 LNHDA, CDR2 SQIVND (reference sequence). CDR3 length: 13 amino acids. Written as DNA, the CDR3 is TGTGCAACAAGGGACAGGGGGGACGAAAAACTGTTTTTT. It encodes CATRDRGDEKLFF.

This chain links TRBV5-1 with TRBJ2-5; TRBD2 agrees at 11 bases. With V trimmed by 4 bases and J by 2 bases, 4 bases remained unmatched. Germline V gene data show CDR1 as SGHRS and CDR2 as YFSETQ. This CDR3 has 15 amino acids. Here the CDR3 DNA reads TGCGCCAGCAGCACCGGGACTAGCGGACAAGAGACCCAGTACTTC. This sequence encodes CASSTGTSGQETQYF.

CDR3 in amino acids: CASSLAVDRGGIKTQYF. The CDR3 DNA sequence: TGCGCCAGCAGCTTGGCAGTGGACAGGGGAGGGATAAAGACCCAGTACTTC. V usage is TRBV5-1 and J usage is TRBJ2-5; 9 bases fit TRBD1. The V segment lost 0 bases and the J segment 6 bases; nucleotides outside the gene matches: 12. Germline V gene sequence: CDR1 SGHRS, CDR2 YFSETQ. The CDR3 length is 17 residues.

The genes are TRBV3-1 (or the pseudogene TRBV3-2) and TRBJ2-2; D may be TRBD1 (5 bases). This CDR3 region has 15 residues. Trimming took 3 bases from V and 6 from J, leaving 14 bases between them. The germline V gene encodes CDR1 LGHDT and CDR2 YNNKEL (reference sequence). DNA for the CDR3: TGTGCCAGCAGCCACCGGACAACAGTGGCCGGGGAGCTGTTTTTT. It translates to CASSHRTTVAGELFF.

The chain employs TRBV19 and TRBJ1-4; D is unresolved. V was trimmed by 5 bases and J by 0 bases, leaving 10 bases between them. Per germline, CDR1 LNHDA and CDR2 SQIVND (reference sequence). This CDR3 spans 15 amino acids. This CDR3 reads CASSFYLATNEKLFF. For the CDR3, the DNA is TGTGCCAGTAGTTTCTATCTCGCAACTAATGAAAAACTGTTTTTT.

This clone was observed a few times. The chain employs TRBV4-2 and TRBJ1-4; D is possibly TRBD1 (6 bases). The CDR3 loop spans 16 amino acids. Looked up from germline, CDR1 is LGHNA and CDR2 is YNFKEQ. Trimming pared 1 base from V and 4 bases from J, leaving 13 bases between. The CDR3 reads CASSQGPTGLNEKLFF. The CDR3, as DNA: TGTGCCAGCAGCCAAGGACCGACAGGCCTTAATGAAAAACTGTTTTTT.

This clone has more than one count but fewer than ten. The CDR3 loop is CASSTNRVSYEQYF. In DNA, the CDR3 is TGTGCCAGCAGCACCAACAGGGTGTCCTACGAGCAGTACTTC. The chain recombines TRBV7-2 with TRBJ2-7; weak D call: TRBD1 (6 bases). V dropped 5 bases and J dropped 1 base, with 12 bases sitting between them. The V gene's germline CDR1 is SGHTA and CDR2 FQGNSA. The CDR3 has 14 residues.

The gene calls are TRBV12-5 and TRBJ2-7, with a possible D match to TRBD1 (6 bases). Germline values: CDR1 LGHNT, CDR2 FRNRAP. The CDR3 loop spans 12 amino acids. V was clipped by 6 bases and J by 3 bases, with 9 bases between them. CDR3 residues: CASGPDSYEQYF. The CDR3 nucleotides read TGTGCTAGTGGCCCGGACAGCTACGAGCAGTACTTC.